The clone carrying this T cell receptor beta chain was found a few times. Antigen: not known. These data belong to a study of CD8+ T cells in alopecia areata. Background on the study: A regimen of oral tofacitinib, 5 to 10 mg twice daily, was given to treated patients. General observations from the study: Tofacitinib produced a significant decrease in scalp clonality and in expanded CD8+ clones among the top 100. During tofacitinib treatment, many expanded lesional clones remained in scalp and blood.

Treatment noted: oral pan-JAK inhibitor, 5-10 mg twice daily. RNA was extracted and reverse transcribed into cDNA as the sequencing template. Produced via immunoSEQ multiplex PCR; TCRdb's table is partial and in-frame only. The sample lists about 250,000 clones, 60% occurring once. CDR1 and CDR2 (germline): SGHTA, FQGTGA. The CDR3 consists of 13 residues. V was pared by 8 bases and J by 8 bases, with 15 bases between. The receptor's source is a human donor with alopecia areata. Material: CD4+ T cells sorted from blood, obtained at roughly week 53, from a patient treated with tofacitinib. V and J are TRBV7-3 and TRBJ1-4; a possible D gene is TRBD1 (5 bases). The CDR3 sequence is CASSRSRDEKLFF. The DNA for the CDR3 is TGTGCCAGCTCGAGGAGCAGGGACGAAAAACTGTTTTTT. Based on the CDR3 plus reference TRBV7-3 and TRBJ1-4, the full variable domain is GAGVSQTPSNKVTEKGKYVELRCDPISGHTALYWYRQSLGQGPEFLIYFQGTGAADDSGLPNDRFFAVRPEGSVSTLKIQRTERGDSAVYLCASSRSRDEKLFFGSGTQLSVL.